Listed here is a single TCR beta chain. Its antigen is as yet unknown. The data were obtained in a study of cytomegalovirus exposure and HLA in healthy donors. Study-level results: The availability of immune exposure information extended only to CMV serostatus. The authors listed over 150 TCR beta chains as cytomegalovirus-associated.

At the time of sampling, donors were nominally healthy, though unrecorded immune exposures were likely. Vbeta (60) and Jbeta (13) primers were used in the PCR. Produced via immunoSEQ multiplex PCR; TCRdb's table is partial and in-frame only. Its table lists roughly 220,000 clones. Germline V gene sequence: CDR1 MGHDK, CDR2 SYGVNS. V gave up 3 bases and J gave up 7 bases; unmatched junction bases: 2. There are 13 residues in the CDR3. This TCR came from a girl aged 2-10 years in good health and CMV-seropositive. Sequencing input: PBMCs. The V and J genes are TRBV25-1 and TRBJ1-4, with 7 bases aligning to TRBD1. CDR3 residues: CASSERTGEKLFF. The CDR3, as DNA: TGTGCCAGCAGTGAGCGGACAGGTGAAAAACTGTTTTTT.